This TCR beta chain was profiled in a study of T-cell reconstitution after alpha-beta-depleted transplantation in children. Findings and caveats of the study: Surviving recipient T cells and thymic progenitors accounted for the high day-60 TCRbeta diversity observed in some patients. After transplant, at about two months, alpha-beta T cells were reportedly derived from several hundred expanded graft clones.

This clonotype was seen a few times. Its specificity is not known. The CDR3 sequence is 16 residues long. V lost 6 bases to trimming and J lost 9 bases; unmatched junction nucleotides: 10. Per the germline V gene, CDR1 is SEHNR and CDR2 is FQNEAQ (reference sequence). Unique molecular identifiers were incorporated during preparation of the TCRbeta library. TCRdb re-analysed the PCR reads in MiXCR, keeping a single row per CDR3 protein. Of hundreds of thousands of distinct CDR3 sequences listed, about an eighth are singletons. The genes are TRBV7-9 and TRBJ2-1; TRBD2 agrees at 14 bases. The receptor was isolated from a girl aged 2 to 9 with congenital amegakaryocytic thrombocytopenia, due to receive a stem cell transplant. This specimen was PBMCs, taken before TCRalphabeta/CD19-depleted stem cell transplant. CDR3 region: CASSSGLAGVSGEQFF. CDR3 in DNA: TGTGCCAGCAGTTCGGGACTAGCGGGAGTGAGTGGTGAGCAGTTCTTC. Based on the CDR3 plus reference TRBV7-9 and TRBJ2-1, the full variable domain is DTGVSQNPRHKITKRGQNVTFRCDPISEHNRLYWYRQTLGQGPEFLTYFQNEAQLEKSRLLSDRFSAERPKGSFSTLEIQRTEQGDSAMYLCASSSGLAGVSGEQFFGPGTRLTVL.